The clone carrying this TCR beta chain appeared a few times. Its target is unknown. The data stem from a study of cytomegalovirus exposure and HLA in healthy donors. Findings of the study overall: In a later analysis, a missense DCLRE1C variant was linked to TCR beta V- and J-gene trimming. Across all donors, roughly uniform sequencing depth was an assumption of the presence/absence analyses. HLA alleles were associated with around 17,000 TCR beta sequences in a later analysis at 0.05 false discovery rate.

The primer mix had 60 Vbeta and 13 Jbeta primers. The repertoire was sequenced with immunoSEQ multiplex PCR; TCRdb's copy has only in-frame clones and lacks some. The table includes some 100,000 clones, about 75% detected once. V lost 3 bases and J 1 base, leaving 16 bases between the germline ends. CDR1 and CDR2 from the germline V gene are SGDLS and YYNGEE. This CDR3 spans 16 amino acids. V is TRBV9 and J is TRBJ1-2; tentatively, D is TRBD1 (5 bases). The sequenced material came from PBMCs. This clonotype was obtained from a male donor in good health and CMV-seropositive. CDR3: CASSAPTGSFNYGYTF. In DNA form, the CDR3 reads TGTGCCAGCAGCGCCCCCACAGGAAGCTTTAACTATGGCTACACCTTC.